This TCR beta chain comes out of a study of shared clonotypes between healthy human individuals. Study-level results: Represented diversity (both genetic and exposure-history) was limited by the small number of donors.

Measured with immunoSEQ multiplex PCR; TCRdb has only the in-frame clones, and not every one. The sample has approximately 2.5 million clones, roughly 93% seen once. A note on this clone: Its specificity is not known.

The TCR originated in a man younger than 30 in good health. Some clones in this sample may be carry-over from other donors' samples. What was sequenced was naive CD4+ T cells from PBMCs. This sample's subset: CD45RA+ positively selected.

As DNA, the CDR3 is TGTGCCTGGAGTTTCCGGGACAGCTACGAGCAGTACTTC. Translating it yields CAWSFRDSYEQYF. V is TRBV30 and J is TRBJ2-7; 7 positions match TRBD1. The CDR3 consists of 13 residues. V lost 2 bases and J lost 3; bases outside the gene matches: 4. CDR1 GTSNPN and CDR2 SVGIG come from the germline V gene (reference sequence).